What follows are 32 T cell receptor beta chains derived from one specimen sequenced in a study of T cell responses to AZD1222 COVID-19 vaccine. Generated by immunoSEQ multiplex PCR, the TCRdb table keeps only in-frame clones and is missing some. The profile shows about 96,000 clones, roughly nine tenths of them singletons. The sample was peripheral blood, taken on day 0 of AZD1222 vaccination. Receptors were obtained from an adult in good health.

The chain is built from TRBV6-4 and TRBJ1-5; 8 bases are shared with TRBD1. J was trimmed by 2 bases and V by 6 bases; bases with no gene match: 12. This CDR3 spans 17 amino acids. CDR1 is MRHNA, CDR2 SNTAGT, per germline. This chain's CDR3 is CASRAPGQGEGNQPQHF. Here the CDR3 DNA reads TGTGCCAGCAGGGCCCCCGGACAGGGTGAAGGCAATCAGCCCCAGCATTTT.

The chain recombines TRBV6-1 with TRBJ2-2; TRBD2 might be the D (5 bases). The CDR3 is 15 amino acids. V was trimmed by 2 bases and J by 0 bases, leaving 7 bases between them. CDR1 and CDR2 from the germline V gene are MNHNS and SASEGT. The CDR3 sequence: CASSEQTTNTGELFF. The CDR3 DNA follows: TGTGCCAGCAGTGAACAGACTACGAACACCGGGGAGCTGTTTTTT.

The rearrangement links TRBV2 to TRBJ2-2; TRBD1 is a possible D gene (6 bases). The length of the CDR3 is 13 residues. The V gene lost 6 bases and the J gene lost 6 bases, with 11 bases spanning the gap. Looked up from germline, CDR1 is SNHLY and CDR2 is FYNNEI. The DNA for the CDR3 is TGTGCCAGCAGAGATAGGGGGTCCGGGGAGCTGTTTTTT. The encoded protein is CASRDRGSGELFF.

V gene TRBV30 combines with J gene TRBJ1-2, with 10 bases lining up with TRBD1. This CDR3 comprises 14 residues. From germline, CDR1 is GTSNPN and CDR2 SVGIG (reference sequence). V gave up 2 bases and J gave up 4 bases; unmatched junction bases: 4. CDR3 coding DNA: TGTGCCTGGAGTAGGGACAGGGGCCCCTATGGCTACACCTTC. Protein product: CAWSRDRGPYGYTF.

CDR3 loop: CAWSRRLANYGYTF. In nucleotides, the CDR3 is TGTGCCTGGAGTCGACGGCTCGCTAACTATGGCTACACCTTC. This chain joins TRBV30 and TRBJ1-2; D call uncertain. CDR3 length equals 14 residues. The V gene lost 2 bases and the J gene lost 0 bases, with 10 bases spanning the gap. Germline V lookup: CDR1 GTSNPN, CDR2 SVGIG (reference sequence).

The genes are TRBV7-6 and TRBJ1-1; D perhaps matches TRBD1 (6 bases). Germline V CDR1 and CDR2: SGHVS, FNYEAQ. Trimming removed 5 bases from V and 1 base from J, with 17 bases in between. The CDR3 sequence is 16 residues long. CDR3 in amino acids: CASSPRGRGKNTEAFF. The DNA of the CDR3 is TGTGCCAGCAGCCCCAGGGGACGGGGGAAGAACACTGAAGCTTTCTTT.

This chain uses TRBV15 with TRBJ1-4; 12 bases match TRBD1. This CDR3 spans 15 amino acids. J was trimmed by 8 bases and V by 3 bases; bases with no gene match: 4. In germline, CDR1 is LNHNV, CDR2 YYDKDF (reference sequence). The CDR3 region is CATSRGQGATEKLFF. The CDR3 nucleotides read TGTGCCACCAGCAGGGGACAGGGGGCGACCGAAAAACTGTTTTTT. Full variable domain (outside the CDR3, taken from reference TRBV15 and TRBJ1-4): DAMVIQNPRYQVTQFGKPVTLSCSQTLNHNVMYWYQQKSSQAPKLLFHYYDKDFNNEADTPDNFQSRRPNTSFCFLDIRSPGLGDTAMYLCATSRGQGATEKLFFGSGTQLSVL.

The chain links TRBV28 to TRBJ1-1; 8 nucleotides line up with TRBD1. The germline CDR1 and CDR2 sequences are MDHEN and SYDVKM. This CDR3 has 12 residues. The junction had 5 bases not matched to a gene; V was cut back by 5 bases and J by 9 bases. The CDR3 sequence is CASSLGQGKAFF. In DNA form, the CDR3 reads TGTGCCAGCAGTCTTGGACAGGGAAAAGCTTTCTTT. Supplemented by reference TRBV28 and TRBJ1-1, the full variable domain reads DVKVTQSSRYLVKRTGEKVFLECVQDMDHENMFWYRQDPGLGLRLIYFSYDVKMKEKGDIPEGYSVSREKKERFSLILESASTNQTSMYLCASSLGQGKAFFGQGTRLTVV.

The chain employs TRBV23-1 and TRBJ2-7; no clear D gene. TRBV23-1 is an ORF; its function is uncertain. Trimming removed 2 bases at V and 5 bases at J, with 13 bases between. The CDR3 has 14 amino acids. The CDR3 bases are TGCGCCAGCAGTCAAACGTCCCGCCGCCACGAGCAGTACTTC. It is translated as CASSQTSRRHEQYF.

V gene TRBV2 combines with J gene TRBJ2-3; D ambiguous. Trimming took off 3 bases at V and 0 bases at J, with 7 bases between the two ends. Germline V gene sequence: CDR1 SNHLY, CDR2 FYNNEI. This CDR3 spans 14 amino acids. CDR3: CASSDHVSTDTQYF. The CDR3 region has the DNA TGTGCCAGCAGTGACCATGTAAGCACAGATACGCAGTATTTT.

The CDR3 nucleotides are TGTGCCAGCAGTTACCGACAGAACTATGGCTACACCTTC. It specifies CASSYRQNYGYTF. The chain employs TRBV6-2 or TRBV6-3 and TRBJ1-2; tentative D call: TRBD1 (5 bases). V was pared by 2 bases and J by 2 bases, with 6 bases between. Germline CDR1 is MNHEY and CDR2 is SVGEGT. This CDR3 spans 13 amino acids.

The chain recombines TRBV6-4 with TRBJ1-2, with 8 bases lining up with TRBD1. The trim removed 4 bases at V and 4 bases at J, leaving 2 bases unmatched. The V gene's germline CDR1 is MRHNA and CDR2 SNTAGT. This CDR3 contains 13 residues. CDR3 region: CASSAGQGYGYTF. CDR3 nucleotides: TGTGCCAGCAGTGCCGGACAGGGCTATGGCTACACCTTC.

The V call is TRBV10-3, the J call TRBJ1-2, with 9 nucleotides matching TRBD1. J was trimmed by 2 bases and V by 6 bases; bases with no gene match: 7. The CDR3 spans 15 residues. Per germline, CDR1 ENHRY and CDR2 SYGVKD. The CDR3 DNA follows: TGTGCCATCAGCCCCGGGACAGGGATAAACTATGGCTACACCTTC. It specifies CAISPGTGINYGYTF.

The V call is TRBV9, the J call TRBJ2-6, with D possibly being TRBD1 (6 bases). V was shortened by 2 bases and J by 1 base, with 7 bases between the two germline ends. The CDR3 runs to 15 residues. Looked up from germline, CDR1 is SGDLS and CDR2 is YYNGEE. The CDR3: CASSVTGSGANVLTF. Here the CDR3 DNA reads TGTGCCAGCAGCGTCACAGGGTCTGGGGCCAACGTCCTGACTTTC.

The genes are TRBV9 and TRBJ2-7; D may be TRBD1 or TRBD2 (5 bases each). Per germline, CDR1 SGDLS and CDR2 YYNGEE. This CDR3 is built from 14 residues. Trimming cost V 3 bases and J 2 bases, with 12 bases left between them. The DNA for the CDR3 is TGTGCCAGCAGCGCTTACGGGGCAACCTACGAGCAGTACTTC. It is translated as CASSAYGATYEQYF.

The rearrangement uses TRBV28 and TRBJ1-4; tentatively, D is TRBD1 (5 bases). V was clipped by 5 bases and J by 1 base, with 11 bases between them. Germline V gene sequence: CDR1 MDHEN, CDR2 SYDVKM. The CDR3 has 15 residues. The CDR3 here is CASSVNGGTNEKLFF. The CDR3 nucleotides are TGTGCCAGCAGTGTCAACGGGGGAACTAATGAAAAACTGTTTTTT.

Here the CDR3 reads CASRQSGTGKAFF. Written as DNA, the CDR3 is TGTGCCAGCAGGCAATCCGGGACAGGTAAAGCTTTCTTT. The rearrangement uses TRBV9 and TRBJ1-1; TRBD1 matches 8 bases. The germline V gene has CDR1 SGDLS and CDR2 YYNGEE. This CDR3 spans 13 amino acids. V lost 5 bases and J lost 9; bases outside the gene matches: 9.

The chain uses TRBV20-1 and TRBJ1-2; D gene ambiguous. In germline, CDR1 is DFQATT, CDR2 SNEGSKA (reference sequence). The CDR3 length is 11 residues. V dropped 1 base and J dropped 2 bases, with 2 bases sitting between them. This CDR3 is CSARANYGYTF. The CDR3 coding sequence is TGCAGTGCTAGAGCGAACTATGGCTACACCTTC.

This clone was picked up a small number of times. The CDR3 sequence: CAGHRLNSNQPQHF. The CDR3 bases are TGCGCCGGACACAGGTTAAATAGCAATCAGCCCCAGCATTTT. V gene TRBV10-1 combines with J gene TRBJ1-5; D possibly corresponds to TRBD1 (5 bases). Germline CDR1 and CDR2: WNHNN and SYGVQD (reference sequence). V gave up 11 bases and J gave up 0 bases, with 14 bases separating them. The CDR3 is 14 amino acids.

In its sample, this clone was seen once. This chain uses TRBV5-1 with TRBJ1-5; TRBD1 matches at 8 bases. Germline lookup yields CDR1 SGHRS and CDR2 YFSETQ. V shed 4 bases and J 7 bases; nucleotides not matched to a gene: 4. This CDR3 comprises 13 residues. The DNA for the CDR3 is TGCGCCAGCAGCCAGACAGGGGACCAGCCCCAGCATTTT. Translated, it gives CASSQTGDQPQHF. Full variable domain (outside the CDR3, taken from reference TRBV5-1 and TRBJ1-5): KAGVTQTPRYLIKTRGQQVTLSCSPISGHRSVSWYQQTPGQGLQFLFEYFSETQRNKGNFPGRFSGRQFSNSRSEMNVSTLELGDSALYLCASSQTGDQPQHFGDGTRLSIL.

CDR3 in amino acids: CASSEDRGNPGTEAFF. The CDR3 DNA reads as TGTGCCAGCAGTGAGGACAGGGGAAACCCGGGCACTGAAGCTTTCTTT. The J gene is TRBJ1-1, the V gene TRBV2; TRBD1 agrees at 9 bases. Trimming removed 3 bases from V and 4 bases from J; junction bases left unmatched: 9. The CDR3 is made up of 16 amino acids. The germline gives CDR1 SNHLY, CDR2 FYNNEI.

The chain has TRBV7-9 and TRBJ1-1, with no clear D. Germline CDR1 reads SEHNR; CDR2 reads FQNEAQ (reference sequence). V lost 3 bases and J 4 bases, leaving 9 bases between the germline ends. The CDR3 runs to 13 residues. CDR3 region: CASSFNGGTEAFF. CDR3 bases: TGTGCCAGCAGCTTCAACGGAGGCACTGAAGCTTTCTTT.

The DNA of the CDR3 is TGTGCCAGCAGCCAGCATCGGGTTGGCTACACCTTC. Protein: CASSQHRVGYTF. This chain links TRBV3-1 (or the pseudogene TRBV3-2) with TRBJ1-2, with D hard to call. The germline V gene encodes CDR1 LGHDT and CDR2 YNNKEL (reference sequence). Trimming removed 3 bases from V and 7 bases from J, with 9 bases in between. CDR3 size: 12 residues.

The chain employs TRBV6-1 and TRBJ2-1; D not resolved. This CDR3 region has 13 residues. V shed 1 base and J shed 8 bases, with 9 bases lying between them. CDR1 and CDR2 from the germline V gene are MNHNS and SASEGT. The CDR3 here is CASSEGLGYEQFF. The CDR3 nucleotides are TGTGCCAGCAGTGAAGGGTTGGGCTATGAGCAGTTCTTC.

The sample holds one count of this clone. This chain uses TRBV30 with TRBJ1-2; possible D gene TRBD1, 6 bases. V was cut by 5 bases and J by 2 bases, with 9 bases left in between. Germline loops: CDR1 GTSNPN, CDR2 SVGIG (reference sequence). CDR3 size: 12 residues. Here the CDR3 DNA reads TGTGCCTGGTTGGACAGAAACTATGGCTACACCTTC. Protein product: CAWLDRNYGYTF.

This chain connects TRBV18 to TRBJ1-1; 10 bases align to TRBD1. Trimming took 5 bases from V and 5 from J; bases not matched to a gene: 2. The CDR3 runs 13 residues. The germline V gene has CDR1 KGHSH and CDR2 LQKENI. The CDR3 region has the DNA TGTGCCAGCTCAGGGACAGGGGATACTGAAGCTTTCTTT. Translated: CASSGTGDTEAFF.

The chain has TRBV4-1 and TRBJ1-5, with D unresolved. CDR1 is MGHRA and CDR2 is YSYEKL in the germline V gene. V was pared by 3 bases and J by 2 bases, with 11 bases between. This CDR3 comprises 15 residues. The CDR3 protein is CASSHRPEGNQPQHF. CDR3 nucleotide sequence: TGCGCCAGCAGCCACAGGCCAGAGGGCAATCAGCCCCAGCATTTT.

V is TRBV6-2 or TRBV6-3 and J is TRBJ1-5; TRBD1 aligns across 9 bases. The CDR3 consists of 17 residues. Germline V gene data show CDR1 as MNHEY and CDR2 as SVGEGT. Germline trimming cut 2 bases from V and 1 base from J; bases unmatched to any gene: 6. This CDR3 reads CASSYRDRDSSNQPQHF. CDR3 bases: TGTGCCAGCAGTTACCGGGACAGGGATTCGAGCAATCAGCCCCAGCATTTT.

The CDR3 DNA follows: TGTGCCAGCAGCCACCAATTAGCGGGGGGGCCGTCCAACACAGATACGCAGTATTTT. Amino acids: CASSHQLAGGPSNTDTQYF. The chain is built from TRBV7-2 and TRBJ2-3; 11 nucleotides agree with TRBD2. V lost 5 bases to trimming and J lost 2 bases; unmatched junction nucleotides: 15. CDR1 SGHTA and CDR2 FQGNSA come from the germline V gene. This CDR3 spans 19 amino acids.

The rearrangement joins TRBV18 to TRBJ1-2; D gene uncertain. CDR1 is KGHSH and CDR2 is LQKENI in the germline V gene. The CDR3 is 13 amino acids. Between the trimmed V and J ends, which lost 2 bases and 5 bases, there was a span of 9 bases. This chain's CDR3 is CASSPTLEYGYTF. CDR3 coding DNA: TGTGCCAGCTCACCAACACTGGAATATGGCTACACCTTC.

The rearrangement joins TRBV30 to TRBJ2-2; 10 nucleotides align to TRBD1. V lost 2 bases and J lost 4; bases outside the gene matches: 4. Germline V gene data show CDR1 as GTSNPN and CDR2 as SVGIG (reference sequence). The CDR3 sequence is 15 residues long. The CDR3 region has the DNA TGTGCCTGGAGTTCCGGGACAGGGGCCACCGGGGAGCTGTTTTTT. Translating gives CAWSSGTGATGELFF.

The chain employs TRBV30 and TRBJ1-2; D unresolved. Germline loops: CDR1 GTSNPN, CDR2 SVGIG (reference sequence). The CDR3 runs 12 residues. V lost 3 bases, J lost 4 bases, and 9 bases lay in between. The CDR3 protein is CAWSPHTYGYTF. The CDR3 DNA reads as TGTGCCTGGAGCCCGCATACCTATGGCTACACCTTC. Full variable domain (rest looked up from reference TRBV30 and TRBJ1-2): SQTIHQWPATLVQPVGSPLSLECTVEGTSNPNLYWYRQAAGRGLQLLFYSVGIGQISSEVPQNLSASRPQDRQFILSSKKLLLSDSGFYLCAWSPHTYGYTFGSGTRLTVV.